This T cell receptor beta chain was identified during a study of blood T cell repertoires in COVID-19. Original processing methods: Amplifying reference gene primers gave estimates of nucleated cell counts. Measured with immunoSEQ multiplex PCR; TCRdb has only the in-frame clones, and not every one. V and J calls and clone size follow that table, whereas D and trimming were derived from the DNA. Of about 250,000 clones in the sample, roughly 84% are singletons; the top ten hold approximately 1.5%. From germline, CDR1 is SNHLY and CDR2 FYNNEI. Trimming pared 0 bases from V and 0 bases from J, leaving 8 bases between. The CDR3 consists of 15 residues.

The rearrangement links TRBV2 to TRBJ1-2; D perhaps matches TRBD1 (5 bases). Sequenced material: peripheral blood. This TCR derives from a woman aged 40 to 50 who had recovered from COVID-19. For the CDR3, the DNA is TGTGCCAGCAGTGAAGCCAGGGCTTCTAACTATGGCTACACCTTC. Translation: CASSEARASNYGYTF.